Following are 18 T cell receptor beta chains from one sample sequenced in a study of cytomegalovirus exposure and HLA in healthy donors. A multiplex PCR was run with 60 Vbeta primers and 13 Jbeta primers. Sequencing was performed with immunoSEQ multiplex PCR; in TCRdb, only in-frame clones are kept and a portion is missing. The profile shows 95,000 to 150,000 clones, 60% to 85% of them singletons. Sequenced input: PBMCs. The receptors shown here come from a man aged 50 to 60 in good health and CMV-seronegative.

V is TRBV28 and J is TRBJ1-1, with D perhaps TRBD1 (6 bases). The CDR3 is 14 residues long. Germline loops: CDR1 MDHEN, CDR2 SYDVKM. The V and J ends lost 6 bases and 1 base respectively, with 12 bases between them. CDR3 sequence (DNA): TGTGCCAGCAGAGTAGGGACACCGAACACTGAAGCTTTCTTT. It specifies CASRVGTPNTEAFF.

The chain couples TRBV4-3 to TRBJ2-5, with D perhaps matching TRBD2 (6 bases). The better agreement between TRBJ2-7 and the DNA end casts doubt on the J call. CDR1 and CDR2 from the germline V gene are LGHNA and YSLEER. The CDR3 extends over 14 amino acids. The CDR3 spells CASSLAVSSYEQYF. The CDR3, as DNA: TGCGCCAGCAGCCTAGCGGTTAGCTCCTACGAGCAGTACTTC.

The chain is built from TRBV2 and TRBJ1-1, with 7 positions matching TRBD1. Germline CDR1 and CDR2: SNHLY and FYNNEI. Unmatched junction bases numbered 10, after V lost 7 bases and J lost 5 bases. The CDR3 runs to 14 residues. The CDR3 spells CASNLDRSLTEAFF. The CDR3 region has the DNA TGTGCCAGCAATTTGGACAGGTCCTTGACTGAAGCTTTCTTT.

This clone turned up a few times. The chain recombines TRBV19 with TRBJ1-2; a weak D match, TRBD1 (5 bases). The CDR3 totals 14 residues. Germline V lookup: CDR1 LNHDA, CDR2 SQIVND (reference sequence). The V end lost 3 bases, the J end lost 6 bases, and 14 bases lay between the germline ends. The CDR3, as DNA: TGTGCCAGTAGTATCTTATCAGGGACTAATGGCTACACCTTC. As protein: CASSILSGTNGYTF.

The CDR3 spells CASSLGGKDYGYTF. The CDR3 nucleotides are TGCGCCAGCAGCCTTGGAGGGAAGGACTATGGCTACACCTTC. V gene TRBV4-1 combines with J gene TRBJ1-2; D gene uncertain. V shed 4 bases and J shed 3 bases, with 12 bases lying between them. The CDR3 contains 14 residues. The germline V gene encodes CDR1 MGHRA and CDR2 YSYEKL.

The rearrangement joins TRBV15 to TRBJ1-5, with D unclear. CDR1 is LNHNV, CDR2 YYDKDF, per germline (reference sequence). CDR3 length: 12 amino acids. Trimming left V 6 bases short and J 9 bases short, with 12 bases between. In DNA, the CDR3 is TGTGCCACCAGTTCGACAAGTGGGCCCCAGCATTTT. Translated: CATSSTSGPQHF.

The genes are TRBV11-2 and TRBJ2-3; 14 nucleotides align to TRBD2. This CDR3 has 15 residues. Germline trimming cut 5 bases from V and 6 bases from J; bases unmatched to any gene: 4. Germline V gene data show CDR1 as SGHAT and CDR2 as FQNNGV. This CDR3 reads CASSVRTSGRDTQYF. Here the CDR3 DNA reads TGTGCCAGCAGCGTAAGGACTAGCGGGAGGGATACGCAGTATTTT. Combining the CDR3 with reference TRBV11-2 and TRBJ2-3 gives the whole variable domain EAGVAQSPRYKIIEKRQSVAFWCNPISGHATLYWYQQILGQGPKLLIQFQNNGVVDDSQLPKDRFSAERLKGVDSTLKIQPAKLEDSAVYLCASSVRTSGRDTQYFGPGTRLTVL.

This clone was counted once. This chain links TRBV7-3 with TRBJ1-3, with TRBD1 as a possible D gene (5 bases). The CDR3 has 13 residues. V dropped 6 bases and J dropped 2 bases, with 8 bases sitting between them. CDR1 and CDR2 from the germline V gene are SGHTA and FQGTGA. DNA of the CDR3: TGTGCCAGCAGTCAGGGAACTGGAAACACCATATATTTT. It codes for CASSQGTGNTIYF.

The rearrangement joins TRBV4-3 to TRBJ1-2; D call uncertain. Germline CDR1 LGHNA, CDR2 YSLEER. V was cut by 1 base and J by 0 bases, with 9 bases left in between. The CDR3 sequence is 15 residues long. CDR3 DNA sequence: TGCGCCAGCAGCCAAGGCGGAACCGCTAACTATGGCTACACCTTC. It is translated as CASSQGGTANYGYTF.

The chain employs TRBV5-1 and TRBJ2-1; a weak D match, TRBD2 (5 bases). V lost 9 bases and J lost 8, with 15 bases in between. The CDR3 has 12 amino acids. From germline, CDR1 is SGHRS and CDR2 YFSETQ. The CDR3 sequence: CATRQEGYEQFF. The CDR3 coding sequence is TGCGCCACCCGACAAGAGGGCTATGAGCAGTTCTTC. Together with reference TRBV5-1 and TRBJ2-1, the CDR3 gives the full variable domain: KAGVTQTPRYLIKTRGQQVTLSCSPISGHRSVSWYQQTPGQGLQFLFEYFSETQRNKGNFPGRFSGRQFSNSRSEMNVSTLELGDSALYLCATRQEGYEQFFGPGTRLTVL.

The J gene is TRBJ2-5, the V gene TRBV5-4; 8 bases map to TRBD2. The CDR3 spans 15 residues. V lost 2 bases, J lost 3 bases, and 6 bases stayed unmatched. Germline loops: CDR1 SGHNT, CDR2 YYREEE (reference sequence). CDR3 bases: TGTGCCAGCAGCTTTATCCTAGCGGGTAAAGAGACCCAGTACTTC. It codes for CASSFILAGKETQYF.

CDR3 region: CASSISRDGDEQFF. The DNA of the CDR3 is TGTGCCAGTAGTATTAGCCGCGACGGTGATGAGCAGTTCTTC. The V and J genes are TRBV19 and TRBJ2-1, with unresolved D. Trimming pared 3 bases from V and 8 bases from J, leaving 14 bases between. This CDR3 region has 14 residues. CDR1 is LNHDA, CDR2 SQIVND, per germline (reference sequence). Combining the CDR3 with reference TRBV19 and TRBJ2-1 gives the whole variable domain DGGITQSPKYLFRKEGQNVTLSCEQNLNHDAMYWYRQDPGQGLRLIYYSQIVNDFQKGDIAEGYSVSREKKESFPLTVTSAQKNPTAFYLCASSISRDGDEQFFGPGTRLTVL.

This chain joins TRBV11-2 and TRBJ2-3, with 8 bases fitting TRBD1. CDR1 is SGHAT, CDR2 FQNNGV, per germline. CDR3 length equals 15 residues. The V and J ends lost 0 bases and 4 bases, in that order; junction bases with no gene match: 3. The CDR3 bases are TGTGCCAGCAGCTTAGATCCAGGGGGCCCAGATACGCAGTATTTT. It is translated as CASSLDPGGPDTQYF.

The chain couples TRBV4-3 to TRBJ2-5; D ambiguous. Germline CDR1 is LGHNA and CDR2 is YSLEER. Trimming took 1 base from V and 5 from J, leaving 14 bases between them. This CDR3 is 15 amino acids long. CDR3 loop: CASSQGNTLEETQYF. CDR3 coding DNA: TGCGCCAGCAGCCAAGGAAATACCCTGGAGGAGACCCAGTACTTC.

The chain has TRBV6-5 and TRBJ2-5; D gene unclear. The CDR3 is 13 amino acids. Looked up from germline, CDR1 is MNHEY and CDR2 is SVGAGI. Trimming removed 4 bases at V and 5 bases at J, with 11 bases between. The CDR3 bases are TGTGCCAGCAGTTCACCGGTGGAGGAGACCCAGTACTTC. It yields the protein CASSSPVEETQYF.

The CDR3 loop reads CASRPTGQTDSPLHF. DNA for the CDR3: TGCGCCAGCAGACCTACGGGACAGACGGATTCACCCCTCCACTTT. This chain uses TRBV5-1 with TRBJ1-6; 7 nucleotides agree with TRBD1. With 5 bases clipped from V and 8 bases from J, the junction kept 10 bases outside the gene matches. The germline V gene encodes CDR1 SGHRS and CDR2 YFSETQ. CDR3 length equals 15 residues.

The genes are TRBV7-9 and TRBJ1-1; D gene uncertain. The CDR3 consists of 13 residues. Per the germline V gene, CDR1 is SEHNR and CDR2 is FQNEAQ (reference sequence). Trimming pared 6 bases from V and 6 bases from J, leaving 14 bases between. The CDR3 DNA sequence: TGTGCCAGCAGTGAGGTTGGATGGGCTGAAGCTTTCTTT. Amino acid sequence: CASSEVGWAEAFF.

The CDR3 protein is CASSLPPGQGSDTQYF. The CDR3 coding sequence is TGTGCCAGCAGTTTACCACCGGGACAGGGTTCAGATACGCAGTATTTT. V is TRBV27 and J is TRBJ2-3; 9 positions agree with TRBD1. CDR1 is MNHEY and CDR2 is SMNVEV in the germline V gene (reference sequence). V lost 2 bases, J lost 4 bases, and 7 bases stayed unmatched. CDR3 length equals 16 residues.